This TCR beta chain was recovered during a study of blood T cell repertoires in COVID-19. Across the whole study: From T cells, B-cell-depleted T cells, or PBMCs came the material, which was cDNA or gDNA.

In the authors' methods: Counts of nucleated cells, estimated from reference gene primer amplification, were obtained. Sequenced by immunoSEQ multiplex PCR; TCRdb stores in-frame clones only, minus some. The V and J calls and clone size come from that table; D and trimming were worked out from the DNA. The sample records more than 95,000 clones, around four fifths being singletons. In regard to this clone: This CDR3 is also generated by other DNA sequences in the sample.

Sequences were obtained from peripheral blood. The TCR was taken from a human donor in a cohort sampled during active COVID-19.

CDR3 DNA: TGTGCCAGCAGCTGGGACAGGGCGGGTACTGAAGCTTTCTTT. It translates to CASSWDRAGTEAFF. The gene calls are TRBV27 and TRBJ1-1; 9 nucleotides agree with TRBD1. The ends lost 6 bases at V and 5 bases at J; junction bases unmatched: 7. This CDR3 contains 14 residues. CDR1 and CDR2 from the germline V gene are MNHEY and SMNVEV (reference sequence).